This T cell receptor (beta chain) stems from a study of cytomegalovirus exposure and HLA in healthy donors. General observations from the study: An analysis that came later showed most CMV-associated TCR beta chains appearing HLA-restricted. Rare TCR sequences dominated, though some public TCRs recurred in many donors. High specificity and sensitivity for cytomegalovirus status were reported for the classifier.

Germline V gene data show CDR1 as SGHNT and CDR2 as YYREEE (reference sequence). The CDR3 consists of 14 residues. With 2 bases clipped from V and 0 bases from J, the junction kept 1 base outside the gene matches. The primer mix had 60 Vbeta and 13 Jbeta primers. Method: immunoSEQ multiplex PCR; TCRdb's copy keeps in-frame clones and lacks some. The repertoire includes more than 250,000 clones, 80% to 90% of them detected once, and about 2.3% sits in the top ten. Comment on this clone: Its antigen is as yet unknown.

Sequenced material: PBMCs. This clonotype was obtained from a woman younger than 35 in good health and CMV-seronegative. The genes are TRBV5-4 and TRBJ2-5; 7 bases line up with TRBD1. The CDR3: CASSLGQDQETQYF. The CDR3 DNA reads as TGTGCCAGCAGCTTAGGACAGGACCAAGAGACCCAGTACTTC.